This T cell receptor beta chain stems from a study of blood T cell repertoires in COVID-19. Turning to the study itself: The United States, Italy and Spain were the sources of the acute and convalescent COVID-19 samples. T cells, B-cell-depleted T cells, or PBMCs supplied cDNA or gDNA.

Per the original methods: Estimation of nucleated cell counts was performed using reference gene primer amplification. Method: immunoSEQ multiplex PCR; TCRdb's copy keeps in-frame clones and lacks some. The V and J calls and clone size are taken from that table; D and trimming were inferred from the DNA. The sample includes 200,000 to 250,000 clones, 70% to 90% of them seen just once. V was cut by 6 bases and J by 3 bases, with 15 bases left in between. This CDR3 spans 15 amino acids. The germline gives CDR1 MNHEY, CDR2 SVGEGT. Material for sequencing was peripheral blood. J is TRBJ2-1 and V is TRBV6-2 or TRBV6-3; the D gene is possibly TRBD2 (6 bases). This TCR came from a woman under 30 who had recovered from COVID-19. CDR3 sequence reads: CASSVGETSYNEQFF. The CDR3 DNA reads as TGTGCCAGCAGCGTGGGTGAGACTAGCTACAATGAGCAGTTCTTC.